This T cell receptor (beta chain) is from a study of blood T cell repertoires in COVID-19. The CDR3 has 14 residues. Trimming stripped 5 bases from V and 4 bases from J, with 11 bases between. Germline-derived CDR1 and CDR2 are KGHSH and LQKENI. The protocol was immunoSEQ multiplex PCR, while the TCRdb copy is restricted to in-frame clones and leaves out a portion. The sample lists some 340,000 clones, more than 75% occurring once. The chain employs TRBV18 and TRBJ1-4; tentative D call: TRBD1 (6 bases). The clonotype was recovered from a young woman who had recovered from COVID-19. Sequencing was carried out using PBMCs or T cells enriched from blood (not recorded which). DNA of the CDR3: TGTGCCAGCTCAACAGGGCTGAATAATGAAAAACTGTTTTTT. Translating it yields CASSTGLNNEKLFF.